The sequence of this T cell receptor beta chain was determined in a study of blood T cell repertoires in COVID-19. In the study overall: Both acute and convalescent COVID-19 samples were obtained from the United States, Italy and Spain. PBMCs, B-cell-depleted T cells, or T cells were the source of the cDNA or gDNA that made up the material.

Authors' analysis steps: Quantification of nucleated cells was approximated via reference gene primer amplification. The method was immunoSEQ multiplex PCR; TCRdb's version includes in-frame clones alone and lacks a portion of them. V, J and clone size are taken as reported in that table, and D and trimming were inferred from the DNA itself. The repertoire consists of about 670,000 clones, with just under 90% occurring once and the leading ten covering about 0.26%. The trim removed 7 bases at V and 6 bases at J, leaving 3 bases unmatched. This CDR3 has 13 amino acids. The V gene's germline CDR1 is MDHEN and CDR2 SYDVKM.

This clonotype was sampled from a woman aged 18-29 years with acute or convalescent COVID-19. The specimen sequenced was peripheral blood. The chain carries TRBV28 and TRBJ1-6; 7 bases map to TRBD1. The CDR3 is CASKGAGNSPLHF. CDR3 bases: TGTGCCAGCAAGGGGGCGGGTAATTCACCCCTCCACTTT.